These 18 T cell receptor beta chains share one sample of origin, sequenced in a study of OX40 agonist ivuxolimab in advanced cancers. Measured with immunoSEQ multiplex PCR; TCRdb has only the in-frame clones, and not every one. The sample has 67,000 or so clones, about nine tenths seen once. The sample here was CD4+ or CD8+ T cells sorted from blood, taken in a trial of the OX40 agonist ivuxolimab. Receptors were obtained from an adult with an advanced solid tumor such as melanoma, head and neck, liver or kidney cancer.

This clone was recorded many times. The chain's CDR3 is CASSSISASTEAFF. The CDR3 nucleotides are TGTGCCAGCAGCTCAATCTCGGCATCAACCGAAGCTTTCTTT. The V gene is TRBV7-9, the J gene TRBJ1-1; no definite D call. V was cut by 4 bases and J by 8 bases, with 17 bases left in between. The CDR3 contains 14 residues. Germline values: CDR1 SEHNR, CDR2 FQNEAQ (reference sequence). Combining the CDR3 with reference TRBV7-9 and TRBJ1-1 gives the whole variable domain DTGVSQNPRHKITKRGQNVTFRCDPISEHNRLYWYRQTLGQGPEFLTYFQNEAQLEKSRLLSDRFSAERPKGSFSTLEIQRTEQGDSAMYLCASSSISASTEAFFGQGTRLTVV.

The chain carries TRBV5-6 and TRBJ2-7; 10 bases are shared with TRBD1. This CDR3 spans 16 amino acids. Germline V gene data show CDR1 as SGHDT and CDR2 as YYEEEE. V dropped 4 bases and J dropped 5; count of bases not matched to a gene: 12. The CDR3 DNA reads as TGTGCCAGCAGCCTCAGAACCGGGACAGGGGACAACGAGCAGTACTTC. This sequence encodes CASSLRTGTGDNEQYF. Drawing the rest from reference TRBV5-6 and TRBJ2-7, the complete variable domain is DAGVTQSPTHLIKTRGQQVTLRCSPKSGHDTVSWYQQALGQGPQFIFQYYEEEERQRGNFPDRFSGHQFPNYSSELNVNALLLGDSALYLCASSLRTGTGDNEQYFGPGTRLTVT.

The chain uses TRBV7-9 and TRBJ1-6; 9 bases match TRBD1. This CDR3 has 14 amino acids. V was pared by 5 bases and J by 9 bases, with 5 bases of the junction left unmatched. Germline assignment: CDR1 SEHNR and CDR2 FQNEAQ (reference sequence). CDR3 bases: TGTGCCAGCAGCAGGGACAGGGCAAGTTCACCCCTCCACTTT. This sequence encodes CASSRDRASSPLHF.

The J gene is TRBJ1-3, the V gene TRBV10-3; perhaps TRBD1 as D (5 bases). The CDR3 spans 14 residues. V was cut by 6 bases and J by 0 bases, with 9 bases left in between. The germline V gene encodes CDR1 ENHRY and CDR2 SYGVKD. This CDR3 reads CAIRDDSSGNTIYF. The CDR3 DNA follows: TGTGCCATCAGGGACGACAGCTCTGGAAACACCATATATTTT.

The chain carries TRBV5-5 and TRBJ1-2; D possibly corresponds to TRBD1 (5 bases). Trimming shortened V by 4 bases and J by 2 bases, and 15 bases separated the two germline ends. This CDR3 has 15 amino acids. Per germline, CDR1 SGHKS and CDR2 YYEKEE (reference sequence). CDR3 in DNA: TGTGCCAGCAGCCCAGCAATGACAGCAAACTATGGCTACACCTTC. It is translated as CASSPAMTANYGYTF.

The table lists this clone with a count of one. The chain uses TRBV9 and TRBJ1-1; D is uncertain. Trimming pared 3 bases from V and 7 bases from J, leaving 10 bases between. Germline-derived CDR1 and CDR2 are SGDLS and YYNGEE. The CDR3 is 12 amino acids. CDR3 nucleotide sequence: TGTGCCAGCAGCGCCGCGGAGGATGAAGCTTTCTTT. Translated, it gives CASSAAEDEAFF.

The chain employs TRBV5-6 and TRBJ2-7; D unclear. This CDR3 is 15 amino acids long. The germline V gene encodes CDR1 SGHDT and CDR2 YYEEEE. The ends were cut back, 1 base at V and 4 bases at J, with 15 bases in the middle. As DNA, the CDR3 is TGTGCCAGCAGCTTGTTTAGGGCCACAACTTACGAGCAGTACTTC. Translating it yields CASSLFRATTYEQYF.

The CDR3 protein is CASSPLTVNTEAFF. CDR3 DNA: TGTGCCAGCAGCCCGCTGACAGTGAACACTGAAGCTTTCTTT. This chain joins TRBV5-6 and TRBJ1-1, with a possible D match to TRBD1 (5 bases). Germline values: CDR1 SGHDT, CDR2 YYEEEE. This CDR3 region has 14 residues. The V end was cut by 4 bases, the J end by 0 bases, with 10 bases between.

The rearrangement uses TRBV19 and TRBJ2-6; D gene unclear. CDR3 length: 17 residues. Per germline, CDR1 LNHDA and CDR2 SQIVND (reference sequence). Trimming stripped 4 bases from V and 0 bases from J, with 13 bases between. For the CDR3, the DNA is TGTGCCAGTAGTACGAAGGGTTATAACTCTGGGGCCAACGTCCTGACTTTC. It encodes CASSTKGYNSGANVLTF.

The chain has TRBV5-1 and TRBJ2-6; no clear D. Germline V gene data show CDR1 as SGHRS and CDR2 as YFSETQ. The CDR3 has 16 residues. With 3 bases removed from V and 0 bases from J, the gap between germline ends came to 10 bases. CDR3 region: CASSSPQASGANVLTF. In DNA, the CDR3 is TGCGCCAGCAGCTCCCCGCAAGCCTCTGGGGCCAACGTCCTGACTTTC.

This rearrangement joins TRBV5-5 to TRBJ1-3; D remains unclear. The CDR3 has 12 residues. Per the germline V gene, CDR1 is SGHKS and CDR2 is YYEKEE (reference sequence). V was cut by 0 bases and J by 3 bases, with 1 base left in between. CDR3: CASSLVGNTIYF. The CDR3 DNA follows: TGTGCCAGCAGCTTGGTTGGAAACACCATATATTTT.

This clone has a single count. The V gene is TRBV5-1, the J gene TRBJ1-6; D unclear. The CDR3 is made up of 14 amino acids. Germline assignment: CDR1 SGHRS and CDR2 YFSETQ. V lost 5 bases to trimming and J lost 11 bases, with 17 bases between them. CDR3 in DNA: TGCGCCAGCAGTATAGGTGGTTTGGAGGCACCCCTCCACTTT. It translates to CASSIGGLEAPLHF.

The chain has TRBV7-9 and TRBJ2-1, with a possible D match to TRBD1 (6 bases). Trimming took 1 base from V and 5 from J, leaving 15 bases between them. The germline gives CDR1 SEHNR, CDR2 FQNEAQ (reference sequence). The CDR3 contains 16 residues. CDR3 sequence reads: CASSLGSRTVDNEQFF. CDR3 DNA sequence: TGTGCCAGCAGCTTAGGGAGCAGGACAGTAGACAATGAGCAGTTCTTC.

The chain has TRBV19 and TRBJ1-1; D is perhaps TRBD1 (6 bases). V lost 3 bases and J 9 bases, leaving 14 bases between the germline ends. The germline gives CDR1 LNHDA, CDR2 SQIVND (reference sequence). The CDR3 length is 13 residues. The CDR3, as DNA: TGTGCCAGTAGTATGGCGGGGGGCGTGAAAGCTTTCTTT. Encoded protein: CASSMAGGVKAFF.

V gene TRBV27 combines with J gene TRBJ1-1, with D hard to call. This CDR3 has 13 residues. The germline V and J ends were trimmed by 2 bases and 1 base, with 5 bases remaining between them. The V gene's germline CDR1 is MNHEY and CDR2 SMNVEV (reference sequence). CDR3 DNA sequence: TGTGCCAGCAGTTTAACACCGAACACTGAAGCTTTCTTT. Translated: CASSLTPNTEAFF.

This clone has more than one count but fewer than ten. The rearrangement uses TRBV5-4 and TRBJ1-1; D gene ambiguous. V was clipped by 2 bases and J by 12 bases, with 17 bases between them. The germline CDR1 and CDR2 sequences are SGHNT and YYREEE (reference sequence). The CDR3 has 13 amino acids. The CDR3 DNA reads as TGTGCCAGCAGCTTCGGACCCACCGGCACGACTTTCTTT. Protein product: CASSFGPTGTTFF.

The chain links TRBV6-5 to TRBJ2-5; no reliable D call. Germline V gives CDR1 MNHEY, CDR2 SVGAGI. V was cut by 4 bases and J by 7 bases, with 10 bases left in between. This CDR3 is 12 amino acids long. CDR3 DNA: TGTGCCAGCAGTTCCCAACCCGGGACCCAGTACTTC. Translating gives CASSSQPGTQYF.

This chain links TRBV19 with TRBJ2-1; possibly TRBD2 for D (7 bases). Per the germline V gene, CDR1 is LNHDA and CDR2 is SQIVND (reference sequence). V was shortened by 1 base and J by 8 bases, with 12 bases between the two germline ends. This CDR3 contains 14 residues. This CDR3 reads CASSIARGADEQFF. The CDR3 DNA is TGTGCCAGTAGTATAGCCCGGGGGGCAGATGAGCAGTTCTTC.